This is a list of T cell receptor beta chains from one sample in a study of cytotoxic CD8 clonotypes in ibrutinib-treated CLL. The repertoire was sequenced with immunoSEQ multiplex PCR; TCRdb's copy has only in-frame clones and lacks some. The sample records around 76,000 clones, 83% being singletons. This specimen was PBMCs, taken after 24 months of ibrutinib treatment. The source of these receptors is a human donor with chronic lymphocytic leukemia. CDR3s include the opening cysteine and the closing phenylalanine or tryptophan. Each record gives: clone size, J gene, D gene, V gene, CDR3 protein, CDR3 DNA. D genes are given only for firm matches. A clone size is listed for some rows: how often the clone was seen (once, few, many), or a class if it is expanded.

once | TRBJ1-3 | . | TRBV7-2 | CASSLTATGNTIYF | TGTGCCAGCAGCTTGACAGCGACTGGAAACACCATATATTTT
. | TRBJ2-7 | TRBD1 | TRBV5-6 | CASSLEQGSFVNEQYF | TGTGCCAGCAGCTTGGAACAGGGGTCATTTGTTAACGAGCAGTACTTC
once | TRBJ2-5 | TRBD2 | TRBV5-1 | CASSWGLEYQETQYF | TGCGCCAGCAGCTGGGGACTAGAGTACCAAGAGACCCAGTACTTC
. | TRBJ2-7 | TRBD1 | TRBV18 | CASSPRKAGGYEQYF | TGTGCCAGCTCACCAAGAAAGGCAGGGGGCTACGAGCAGTACTTC
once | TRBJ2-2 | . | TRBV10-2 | CASFTGSDTGELFF | TGCGCCAGCTTCACGGGGTCGGACACCGGGGAGCTGTTTTTT
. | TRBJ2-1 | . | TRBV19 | CASREDGGSNEQFF | TGTGCCAGTAGGGAGGACGGGGGCTCCAATGAGCAGTTCTTC
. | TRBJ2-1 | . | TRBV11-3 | CASSLGRISSYNEQFF | TGTGCCAGCAGCTTAGGAAGGATAAGCTCCTACAATGAGCAGTTCTTC
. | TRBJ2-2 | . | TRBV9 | CASSPLSTGELFF | TGTGCCAGCAGCCCCCTGAGCACCGGGGAGCTGTTTTTT
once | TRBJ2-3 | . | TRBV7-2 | CASSLAPSTDTQYF | TGTGCCAGCAGCTTAGCCCCTAGCACAGATACGCAGTATTTT
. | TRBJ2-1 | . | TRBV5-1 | CASSPGDLGNEQFF | TGCGCCAGCAGCCCAGGGGATTTGGGCAATGAGCAGTTCTTC
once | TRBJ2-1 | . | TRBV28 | CASRFSGSSYNEQFF | TGTGCCAGCAGGTTTTCAGGGAGCTCCTACAATGAGCAGTTCTTC
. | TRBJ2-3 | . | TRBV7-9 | CASSLGFGLSTDTQYF | TGTGCCAGCAGCTTAGGATTCGGCCTTAGCACAGATACGCAGTATTTT
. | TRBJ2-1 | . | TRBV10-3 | CAISVNEFGEQFF | TGTGCCATCAGTGTTAATGAATTCGGGGAGCAGTTCTTC
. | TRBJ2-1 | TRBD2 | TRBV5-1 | CASSPGLALSSYNEQFF | TGCGCCAGCAGTCCGGGACTAGCGCTTAGCTCCTACAATGAGCAGTTCTTC
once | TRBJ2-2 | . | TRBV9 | CASSVKVSGELFF | TGTGCCAGCAGCGTAAAAGTTTCCGGGGAGCTGTTTTTT
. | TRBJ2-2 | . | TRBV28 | CASSPTGPGWTGELFF | TGTGCCAGCAGTCCGACGGGTCCAGGGTGGACCGGGGAGCTGTTTTTT
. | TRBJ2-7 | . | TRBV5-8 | CASSLARHSYEQYF | TGTGCCAGCAGCTTGGCCCGGCACTCCTACGAGCAGTACTTC